The next 26 T cell receptor beta chains were all read from a single sample in a study of shared clonotypes between healthy human individuals. The assay was immunoSEQ multiplex PCR, and TCRdb's table has in-frame clones only and misses some. Found here are 2 million to 3 million clones, roughly 93% of them singletons; the top ten hold approximately 0.35%. Sequencing used naive CD4+ T cells from PBMCs. The subset: CD45RA+ positively selected. These receptor sequences come from a man younger than 35 in good health. Some clones in this sample may be carry-over from other donors' samples.

Comment on this clone: This CDR3 is also generated by other DNA sequences in the sample. The chain uses TRBV11-2 and TRBJ2-5; D might be TRBD2 (6 bases). Germline CDR1 and CDR2: SGHAT and FQNNGV. The CDR3 length is 12 residues. The V end was cut by 4 bases, the J end by 5 bases, with 8 bases between. CDR3: CASSSGGETQYF. Here the CDR3 DNA reads TGTGCCAGCAGCTCCGGAGGGGAGACCCAGTACTTC.

This clone was seen just once. The V and J genes are TRBV7-2 and TRBJ2-5, with 9 bases that match TRBD2. Losses at the gene ends were 5 bases for V and 4 bases for J; bases not matched to a gene: 8. This CDR3 spans 15 amino acids. From germline, CDR1 is SGHTA and CDR2 FQGNSA. In DNA, the CDR3 is TGTGCCAGCAGCACGAACTTAGCGGGAGTAGAGACCCAGTACTTC. Its translation: CASSTNLAGVETQYF.

This clone was observed once. This chain joins TRBV5-1 and TRBJ2-1, with 13 bases fitting TRBD2. The CDR3 contains 16 residues. V gave up 4 bases and J gave up 6 bases; unmatched junction bases: 7. Germline V gene lookup returns CDR1 SGHRS and CDR2 YFSETQ. The CDR3 sequence is CASSPGGTSGVNEQFF. CDR3 coding DNA: TGCGCCAGCAGCCCTGGAGGGACTAGCGGGGTCAATGAGCAGTTCTTC.

A single count supports this clone. CDR3 sequence reads: CASSHPLRRNYNEQFF. The CDR3 nucleotides are TGCGCCAGCAGCCACCCCCTGCGGCGGAACTACAATGAGCAGTTCTTC. The J gene is TRBJ2-1, the V gene TRBV4-1; no firm D call. The CDR3 is 16 amino acids. Trimming removed 3 bases from V and 3 bases from J, with 15 bases in between. CDR1 is MGHRA and CDR2 is YSYEKL in the germline V gene.

This sequence joins TRBV15 and TRBJ2-5; the D is unclear. V was pared by 0 bases and J by 1 base, with 12 bases between. Germline V gives CDR1 LNHNV, CDR2 YYDKDF (reference sequence). CDR3 length: 16 residues. The DNA of the CDR3 is TGTGCCACCAGCAGAGATAAAGGGTTACTCCAAGAGACCCAGTACTTC. It translates to CATSRDKGLLQETQYF.

This chain links TRBV28 with TRBJ2-1; TRBD2 agrees at 9 bases. Germline V gene data show CDR1 as MDHEN and CDR2 as SYDVKM. V lost 0 bases, J lost 8 bases, and 8 bases stayed unmatched. The CDR3 runs 16 residues. CDR3 in amino acids: CASSLWGSGGGDEQFF. The CDR3, as DNA: TGTGCCAGCAGTTTATGGGGTAGCGGGGGCGGCGATGAGCAGTTCTTC.

In regard to this clone: Different DNA sequences within this sample yield the same CDR3. The V and J genes are TRBV9 and TRBJ1-1; no clear D. Trimming removed 2 bases at V and 1 base at J, with 6 bases between. CDR3 length equals 13 residues. Germline V gene lookup returns CDR1 SGDLS and CDR2 YYNGEE. The CDR3 loop is CASSVEGNTEAFF. CDR3 DNA: TGTGCCAGCAGCGTTGAAGGGAACACTGAAGCTTTCTTT.

The rearrangement uses TRBV5-1 and TRBJ2-3, with 7 bases aligning to TRBD2. The germline V gene has CDR1 SGHRS and CDR2 YFSETQ. J was trimmed by 0 bases and V by 0 bases; bases with no gene match: 1. The CDR3 runs 15 residues. CDR3: CASSLGDYSTDTQYF. The DNA of the CDR3 is TGCGCCAGCAGCTTGGGGGACTATAGCACAGATACGCAGTATTTT.

V is TRBV25-1 and J is TRBJ2-3, with a tentative D call TRBD2 (6 bases). Germline V CDR1 and CDR2: MGHDK, SYGVNS. CDR3 length equals 13 residues. V was shortened by 6 bases and J by 4 bases, with 11 bases between the two germline ends. CDR3 loop: CASSGGQADTQYF. The CDR3 DNA reads as TGTGCCAGCAGCGGAGGGCAAGCAGATACGCAGTATTTT.

The rearrangement joins TRBV6-5 to TRBJ1-4; D is unclear. The germline V and J ends were trimmed by 8 bases and 7 bases, with 14 bases remaining between them. The CDR3 is 13 amino acids. From germline, CDR1 is MNHEY and CDR2 SVGAGI. CDR3 nucleotide sequence: TGTGCCAGCCGCATTCCTGGTGGTGAAAAACTGTTTTTT. It encodes CASRIPGGEKLFF.

This clone was detected once. This sequence joins TRBV28 and TRBJ2-1; D is perhaps TRBD2 (6 bases). Trimming left V 5 bases short and J 0 bases short, with 17 bases between. From germline, CDR1 is MDHEN and CDR2 SYDVKM. This CDR3 comprises 17 residues. The CDR3 loop reads CASSPRARDGSYNEQFF. The CDR3 DNA is TGTGCCAGCAGTCCTAGGGCGCGGGATGGCTCCTACAATGAGCAGTTCTTC.

The V call is TRBV4-2, the J call TRBJ1-1; no reliable D call. The CDR3 length is 16 residues. Looked up from germline, CDR1 is LGHNA and CDR2 is YNFKEQ. Deletions cut 0 bases from V and 4 bases from J, with 15 bases between. The CDR3 spells CASSQDETIFTTEAFF. Written as DNA, the CDR3 is TGTGCCAGCAGCCAAGATGAGACAATTTTTACCACTGAAGCTTTCTTT.

The chain employs TRBV15 and TRBJ1-4, with D tentatively TRBD1 (6 bases). The CDR3 loop spans 20 amino acids. Germline CDR1 and CDR2: LNHNV and YYDKDF (reference sequence). V was shortened by 0 bases and J by 2 bases, with 22 bases between the two germline ends. The CDR3, as DNA: TGTGCCACCAGCAGAGATTGGTGGAAGAACAAGGGGGGCACTAATGAAAAACTGTTTTTT. This sequence encodes CATSRDWWKNKGGTNEKLFF.

The chain uses TRBV19 and TRBJ1-5; D call uncertain. Trimming cost V 5 bases and J 5 bases, with 22 bases left between them. Germline-derived CDR1 and CDR2 are LNHDA and SQIVND (reference sequence). The CDR3 totals 17 residues. This CDR3 is CASSVWMRADKYQPQHF. As DNA, the CDR3 is TGTGCCAGTAGTGTTTGGATGCGGGCAGACAAGTATCAGCCCCAGCATTTT. The entire variable domain, with the rest obtained from reference TRBV19 and TRBJ1-5, is as follows: DGGITQSPKYLFRKEGQNVTLSCEQNLNHDAMYWYRQDPGQGLRLIYYSQIVNDFQKGDIAEGYSVSREKKESFPLTVTSAQKNPTAFYLCASSVWMRADKYQPQHFGDGTRLSIL.

The rearrangement links TRBV7-3 to TRBJ1-2; 9 bases match TRBD1. The ends lost 5 bases at V and 8 bases at J; junction bases unmatched: 6. Germline V gives CDR1 SGHTA, CDR2 FQGTGA. The CDR3 contains 13 residues. In nucleotides, the CDR3 is TGTGCCAGCAGCCCGTCACAGGGGGCGGGCTACACCTTC. Protein: CASSPSQGAGYTF.

This chain connects TRBV2 to TRBJ2-5; 10 bases line up with TRBD2. Germline values: CDR1 SNHLY, CDR2 FYNNEI. CDR3 length equals 15 residues. The V and J ends lost 4 bases and 2 bases, in that order; junction bases with no gene match: 4. CDR3 sequence: CASSGTSGVQETQYF. The CDR3 DNA reads as TGTGCCAGCAGTGGGACTAGCGGAGTACAAGAGACCCAGTACTTC.

CDR3 sequence: CASSWGLAGGTRNTGELFF. The CDR3 bases are TGCGCCAGCAGCTGGGGACTAGCGGGCGGGACTCGGAACACCGGGGAGCTGTTTTTT. The gene calls are TRBV5-1 and TRBJ2-2; 12 nucleotides align to TRBD2. The CDR3 is 19 residues long. J was trimmed by 1 base and V by 3 bases; bases with no gene match: 10. CDR1 is SGHRS and CDR2 is YFSETQ in the germline V gene.

The genes are TRBV6-1 and TRBJ1-1; the match to TRBD1 covers 8 bases. The V gene end was trimmed by 3 bases and the J gene end by 1 base; junction bases not matched to a gene: 10. This CDR3 comprises 17 residues. Germline CDR1 MNHNS, CDR2 SASEGT. Here the CDR3 reads CASSDRTGSRRNTEAFF. The CDR3 DNA reads as TGTGCCAGCAGTGATAGGACAGGGTCGCGGCGGAACACTGAAGCTTTCTTT.

In nucleotides, the CDR3 is TGTGCCAGCAGCCAACTCGGCGCAGGGGTCTACGAGCAGTACTTC. Protein: CASSQLGAGVYEQYF. The chain joins TRBV14 to TRBJ2-7, with a tentative D call TRBD1 (6 bases). The CDR3 runs 15 residues. Germline V CDR1 and CDR2: SGHDN, FVKESK. V gave up 2 bases and J gave up 3 bases, with 14 bases separating them.

The chain joins TRBV30 to TRBJ1-4; D is possibly TRBD1 (5 bases). CDR1 is GTSNPN and CDR2 is SVGIG in the germline V gene (reference sequence). The CDR3 covers 12 residues. Trimming shortened V by 5 bases and J by 7 bases, and 11 bases separated the two germline ends. CDR3 coding DNA: TGTGCCTGGCAGGGTATCGGTGAAAAACTGTTTTTT. It specifies CAWQGIGEKLFF.

The chain couples TRBV5-1 to TRBJ2-7, with 9 positions matching TRBD2. Germline V gene sequence: CDR1 SGHRS, CDR2 YFSETQ. The CDR3 loop spans 15 amino acids. With V trimmed by 1 base and J by 3 bases, 5 bases remained unmatched. The DNA of the CDR3 is TGCGCCAGCAGCTTGACGGCGGGAGGGGGCTACGAGCAGTACTTC. The encoded protein is CASSLTAGGGYEQYF.

The V gene is TRBV7-7, the J gene TRBJ1-3; no clear D. The CDR3 runs 14 residues. The germline V and J ends were trimmed by 1 base and 3 bases, with 7 bases remaining between them. Germline loops: CDR1 SSHAT, CDR2 FNYEAQ (reference sequence). This chain's CDR3 is CASSLGVSGNTIYF. The CDR3 nucleotides read TGTGCCAGCAGCTTAGGTGTCAGTGGAAACACCATATATTTT.

The rearrangement joins TRBV28 to TRBJ1-2; 7 nucleotides match TRBD1. CDR3 length: 16 residues. The germline CDR1 and CDR2 sequences are MDHEN and SYDVKM. Germline trimming cut 4 bases from V and 4 bases from J; bases unmatched to any gene: 12. The CDR3: CASSSTGGQPLYGYTF. DNA of the CDR3: TGTGCCAGCAGTTCCACGGGGGGACAGCCCCTCTATGGCTACACCTTC.

The CDR3 sequence: CASSAYGSSYEQYF. DNA for the CDR3: TGCGCCAGCAGCGCTTATGGGAGCTCCTACGAGCAGTACTTC. This chain uses TRBV5-1 with TRBJ2-7; the D gene is possibly TRBD2 (5 bases). Per germline, CDR1 SGHRS and CDR2 YFSETQ. The CDR3 is 14 amino acids. V was cut by 4 bases and J by 0 bases, with 11 bases left in between.

This chain uses TRBV19 with TRBJ2-5; D possibly uses TRBD1 or TRBD2 (5 bases each). V was pared by 4 bases and J by 7 bases, with 16 bases between. The length of the CDR3 is 14 residues. Looked up from germline, CDR1 is LNHDA and CDR2 is SQIVND (reference sequence). CDR3 residues: CASSRAHGTLTQYF. CDR3 coding DNA: TGTGCCAGTAGTAGGGCCCACGGGACCTTGACCCAGTACTTC.

The chain combines TRBV7-2 with TRBJ2-1; no clear D. The CDR3 extends over 13 amino acids. The V gene lost 3 bases and the J gene lost 9 bases, with 12 bases spanning the gap. The V gene's germline CDR1 is SGHTA and CDR2 FQGNSA. DNA of the CDR3: TGTGCCAGCAGCTTTTTAACGGTGACTGAGCAGTTCTTC. It specifies CASSFLTVTEQFF.